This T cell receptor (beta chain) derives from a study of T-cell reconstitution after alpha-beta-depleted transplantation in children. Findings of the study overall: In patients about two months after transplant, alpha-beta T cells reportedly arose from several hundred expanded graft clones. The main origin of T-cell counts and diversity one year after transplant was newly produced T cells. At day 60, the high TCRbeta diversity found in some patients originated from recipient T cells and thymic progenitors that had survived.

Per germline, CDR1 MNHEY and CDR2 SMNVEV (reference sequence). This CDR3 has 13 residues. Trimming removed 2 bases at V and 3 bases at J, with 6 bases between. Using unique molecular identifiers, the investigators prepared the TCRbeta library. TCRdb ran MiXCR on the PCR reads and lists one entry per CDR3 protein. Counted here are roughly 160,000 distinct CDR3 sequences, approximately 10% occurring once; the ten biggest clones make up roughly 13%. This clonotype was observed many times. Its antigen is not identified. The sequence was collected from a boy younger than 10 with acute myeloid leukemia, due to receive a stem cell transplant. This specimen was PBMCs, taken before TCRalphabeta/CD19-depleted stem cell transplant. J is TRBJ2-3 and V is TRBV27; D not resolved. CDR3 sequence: CASSLTETDTQYF. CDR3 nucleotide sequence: TGTGCCAGCAGTTTAACAGAGACAGATACGCAGTATTTT.